The T cell receptor beta chain described here comes from a study of blood T cells in healthy people across ages. Study-level points and caveats: The study found TCR beta diversity correlated strongly with naive T cell percentage.

With a J-beta primer mix and a sample-barcoded 5' primer, a second PCR ran about 7 to 12 cycles. From the 5' RACE reads, TCRdb called clonotypes with MiXCR, one entry per CDR3 protein. Among about 400,000 distinct CDR3 sequences listed, approximately 47% were seen once. Notes on this clonotype: The antigen is undetermined.

Germline V lookup: CDR1 SGHVS, CDR2 FQNEAQ. The length of the CDR3 is 14 residues. Trimming shortened V by 2 bases and J by 7 bases, and 15 bases separated the two germline ends. Sample: blood. The rearrangement uses TRBV7-8 and TRBJ2-7; the D gene could be TRBD1 or TRBD2 (5 bases each). The origin of this receptor is a man aged 55 to 69 in good health. The CDR3 nucleotides are TGTGCCAGCAGCTTACCGGGGCGATACAATGAGCAGTACTTC. It is translated as CASSLPGRYNEQYF.